Following are 21 T cell receptor beta chains from one sample sequenced in a study of CD8+ T cells in alopecia areata. Reverse transcription of extracted RNA yielded cDNA, which provided the sequencing template. The assay was immunoSEQ multiplex PCR, and TCRdb's table has in-frame clones only and misses some. This sample yields 130,000 to 150,000 clones, of which more than 55% are seen a single time; 35% to 40% belongs to the top ten. Specimen: CD8+ T cells sorted from blood. The receptor set was obtained from a human donor in good health.

This chain connects TRBV7-2 to TRBJ2-7; 13 nucleotides line up with TRBD2. The CDR3 spans 16 residues. The V gene's germline CDR1 is SGHTA and CDR2 FQGNSA. Trimming removed 0 bases from V and 2 bases from J; junction bases left unmatched: 1. The CDR3 DNA sequence: TGTGCCAGCAGCTTAGCCGGACTAGCGGGAGCCTACGAGCAGTACTTC. It specifies CASSLAGLAGAYEQYF. Full variable domain (remainder filled in from reference TRBV7-2 and TRBJ2-7): GAGVSQSPSNKVTEKGKDVELRCDPISGHTALYWYRQSLGQGLEFLIYFQGNSAPDKSGLPSDRFSAERTGGSVSTLTIQRTQQEDSAVYLCASSLAGLAGAYEQYFGPGTRLTVT.

This clone appeared a few times. J is TRBJ2-1 and V is TRBV27, with D tentatively TRBD2 (5 bases). V was cut by 7 bases and J by 6 bases, with 7 bases left in between. The germline gives CDR1 MNHEY, CDR2 SMNVEV (reference sequence). This CDR3 contains 11 residues. The CDR3 sequence: CASMGSNEQFF. CDR3 nucleotide sequence: TGTGCCAGCATGGGGAGCAATGAGCAGTTCTTC.

CDR3 DNA sequence: TGTGCCAGCAGTGAGGTCAGTGGAGACGAGCAGTACTTC. Amino acid sequence: CASSEVSGDEQYF. The chain uses TRBV25-1 and TRBJ2-7; D is undetermined. The V and J ends lost 3 bases and 5 bases respectively, with 11 bases between them. There are 13 residues in the CDR3. Germline values: CDR1 MGHDK, CDR2 SYGVNS.

This chain links TRBV6-5 with TRBJ2-1; possible D gene TRBD1, 5 bases. Trimming stripped 5 bases from V and 3 bases from J, with 11 bases between. The CDR3 spans 14 residues. From germline, CDR1 is MNHEY and CDR2 SVGAGI. CDR3 amino acids: CASSPDSLYNEQFF. CDR3 coding DNA: TGTGCCAGCAGTCCCGACAGCCTCTACAATGAGCAGTTCTTC.

CDR3 in amino acids: CASSYSGRGYTF. CDR3 nucleotide sequence: TGTGCCAGCAGTTACTCGGGCAGAGGCTACACCTTC. The chain combines TRBV6-5 with TRBJ1-2; D is undetermined. V lost 0 bases to trimming and J lost 8 bases, with 7 bases between them. The CDR3 sequence is 12 residues long. CDR1 MNHEY and CDR2 SVGAGI come from the germline V gene.

The CDR3 protein is CASSLLRDRGRLAGGRAKNIQYF. The CDR3 nucleotides read TGTGCCAGCAGTCTCCTCCGGGACAGGGGGCGGCTAGCGGGAGGGAGAGCCAAAAACATTCAGTACTTC. This chain uses TRBV27 with TRBJ2-4; D might be TRBD1 or TRBD2, each matching 12 bases. The CDR3 sequence is 23 residues long. V dropped 5 bases and J dropped 0 bases, with 35 bases sitting between them. Germline CDR1 MNHEY, CDR2 SMNVEV (reference sequence).

The sample holds one count of this clone. The CDR3 bases are TGTGCCAGCCGGGAAACTAGCGGGGGACGCACCGGGGAGCTGTTTTTT. It specifies CASRETSGGRTGELFF. This chain joins TRBV9 and TRBJ2-2; the match to TRBD2 covers 11 bases. This CDR3 has 16 amino acids. With V trimmed by 7 bases and J by 4 bases, 9 bases remained unmatched. Germline-derived CDR1 and CDR2 are SGDLS and YYNGEE.

The rearrangement uses TRBV7-7 and TRBJ2-2; D might be TRBD1 (5 bases). V shed 5 bases and J shed 6 bases, with 7 bases lying between them. The CDR3 has 12 amino acids. In germline, CDR1 is SSHAT, CDR2 FNYEAQ (reference sequence). As DNA, the CDR3 is TGTGCCAGCAGCCTAGGGGCCGGGGAGCTGTTTTTT. Translation: CASSLGAGELFF.

This rearrangement joins TRBV5-1 to TRBJ2-7; D is unresolved. V was cut by 2 bases and J by 0 bases, with 6 bases left in between. CDR1 is SGHRS, CDR2 YFSETQ, per germline. The CDR3 loop spans 13 amino acids. The CDR3 region is CASSFEDSYEQYF. The CDR3 DNA reads TGCGCCAGCAGCTTCGAGGACTCCTACGAGCAGTACTTC.

This rearrangement joins TRBV7-9 to TRBJ1-4, with 7 bases identical to TRBD1. V shed 2 bases, J shed 6 bases, and the junction held 3 bases outside the gene matches. Germline CDR1 reads SEHNR; CDR2 reads FQNEAQ (reference sequence). This CDR3 contains 14 residues. CDR3 nucleotide sequence: TGTGCCAGCAGCTTATCAGGGGGGGATGAAAAACTGTTTTTT. It translates to CASSLSGGDEKLFF.

The gene calls are TRBV6-5 and TRBJ1-5; D is undetermined. The CDR3 extends over 13 amino acids. V lost 6 bases and J 4 bases, leaving 10 bases between the germline ends. Germline V CDR1 and CDR2: MNHEY, SVGAGI. The CDR3 bases are TGTGCCAGCAGCCTAGACTGGAATCAGCCCCAGCATTTT. Translation gives CASSLDWNQPQHF.

This chain joins TRBV29-1 and TRBJ1-2, with a possible D match to TRBD1 (5 bases). Between the trimmed V and J ends, which lost 7 bases and 8 bases, there was a span of 17 bases. Germline CDR1 reads SQVTM; CDR2 reads ANQGSEA. CDR3 length equals 12 residues. The CDR3 DNA follows: TGCAGCGCCCCGGGACCAAACGGAGGCTACACCTTC. The encoded protein is CSAPGPNGGYTF.

A few counts support this clone. Here the CDR3 omits its conserved ending phenylalanine or tryptophan, so a read error is the likely source. The V gene is TRBV6-4, the J gene TRBJ2-2, with D uncertain. From germline, CDR1 is MRHNA and CDR2 SNTAGT. The V and J ends lost 4 bases and 2 bases respectively, with 5 bases between them. CDR3 size: 13 residues. The CDR3 coding sequence is TGTGCCAGCAGTGCCGACAACACCGGGGAGCTGTTTTCT. Translated: CASSADNTGELFS.

A note on this clone: Other DNA sequences from this sample encode an identical CDR3 as well. The chain couples TRBV29-1 to TRBJ2-5; D possibly corresponds to TRBD2 (5 bases). Germline values: CDR1 SQVTM, CDR2 ANQGSEA. This CDR3 is built from 11 residues. Trimming shortened V by 1 base and J by 6 bases, and 6 bases separated the two germline ends. Here the CDR3 reads CSVEGRKTQYF. The CDR3 DNA reads TGCAGCGTTGAAGGGAGGAAGACCCAGTACTTC.

There are a few counts of this clone. This sequence joins TRBV27 and TRBJ2-1; 11 bases agree with TRBD2. J was trimmed by 6 bases and V by 3 bases; bases with no gene match: 1. Per germline, CDR1 MNHEY and CDR2 SMNVEV (reference sequence). This CDR3 comprises 14 residues. The CDR3 is CASSLTSGANEQFF. DNA for the CDR3: TGTGCCAGCAGTTTGACTAGCGGGGCCAATGAGCAGTTCTTC.

In this sample, this clone turned up many times. The rearrangement links TRBV29-1 to TRBJ2-2, with D tentatively TRBD1 (6 bases). The CDR3 spans 15 residues. V was clipped by 6 bases and J by 3 bases, with 17 bases between them. In germline, CDR1 is SQVTM, CDR2 ANQGSEA. The CDR3 DNA follows: TGCAGCGTCACTACAGGGTGGGGCGACACCGGGGAGCTGTTTTTT. Encoded protein: CSVTTGWGDTGELFF.

The chain links TRBV27 to TRBJ2-1, with unresolved D. CDR3 length: 14 amino acids. Per the germline V gene, CDR1 is MNHEY and CDR2 is SMNVEV (reference sequence). Trimming removed 6 bases at V and 0 bases at J, with 9 bases between. CDR3 sequence reads: CASRPPSSYNEQFF. DNA of the CDR3: TGTGCCAGCAGGCCCCCTAGCTCCTACAATGAGCAGTTCTTC.

This clone was seen more than once but under ten times. The J gene is TRBJ1-1, the V gene TRBV20-1; no firm D call. Trimming cost V 5 bases and J 5 bases, with 9 bases left between them. The CDR3 has 11 amino acids. Germline V gene sequence: CDR1 DFQATT, CDR2 SNEGSKA (reference sequence). The DNA for the CDR3 is TGCAGTGCTCCATTGTTAACTGAAGCTTTCTTT. It is translated as CSAPLLTEAFF.

This rearrangement joins TRBV30 to TRBJ1-1, with TRBD1 identical over 7 bases. Germline lookup yields CDR1 GTSNPN and CDR2 SVGIG (reference sequence). Germline trimming cut 8 bases from V and 5 bases from J; bases unmatched to any gene: 8. CDR3 length: 12 residues. The CDR3 DNA is TGTGCCGCTACAGGGGAAAGTACTGAAGCTTTCTTT. It translates to CAATGESTEAFF.

On this clone itself: An end of the junction differs from the germline gene, which may be a read error. The chain joins TRBV2 to TRBJ2-7; D is unclear. Germline lookup yields CDR1 SNHLY and CDR2 FYNNEI. This CDR3 region has 13 residues. CDR3 amino acids: CATSAPSLYEQYF. The DNA for the CDR3 is TGTGCCACCAGTGCTCCCTCTCTCTACGAGCAGTACTTC.

This clone was detected only a few times. The V gene is TRBV19, the J gene TRBJ1-4; 7 bases map to TRBD1. After removal of 5 bases from V and 0 bases from J, the junction contained 0 bases not matched to a gene. Germline V lookup: CDR1 LNHDA, CDR2 SQIVND (reference sequence). CDR3 size: 14 residues. The CDR3 reads CASSGTATNEKLFF. The CDR3 DNA sequence: TGTGCCAGTAGTGGGACAGCAACTAATGAAAAACTGTTTTTT.